Included here is one T cell receptor beta chain sequence, with context. Its specificity is unknown. This record comes from a study of OX40 agonist ivuxolimab in advanced cancers. Whole-study context: Age averaged around 59 years (range about 20 to 80), and around 78% were male.

The repertoire was sequenced with immunoSEQ multiplex PCR; TCRdb's copy has only in-frame clones and lacks some. The sample has over a hundred clones; 60% to 75% are singletons. Study findings and constraints: Averaging showed that CD8+ T cells had more expanded clones than CD4+ did. People who partly responded at 0.1-3.0 mg/kg had some of the least clonal expansion seen.

Trimming stripped 0 bases from V and 4 bases from J, with 6 bases between. Germline assignment: CDR1 SGHDN and CDR2 FVKESK. The CDR3 runs 13 residues. It was autoimmune disease history or systemic immunosuppression that excluded patients. The chain couples TRBV14 to TRBJ1-2; D unresolved. Sample collection was performed in a trial of the OX40 agonist ivuxolimab. The sequence came from an adult with an advanced solid tumor such as melanoma, head and neck, liver or kidney cancer. The CDR3 DNA sequence: TGTGCCAGCAGCCAAGATGTCAGCTATGGCTACACCTTC. Translating gives CASSQDVSYGYTF. Using reference TRBV14 and TRBJ1-2 for the parts outside the CDR3, the full variable domain is EAGVTQFPSHSVIEKGQTVTLRCDPISGHDNLYWYRRVMGKEIKFLLHFVKESKQDESGMPNNRFLAERTGGTYSTLKVQPAELEDSGVYFCASSQDVSYGYTFGSGTRLTVV.